This TCR beta chain was sequenced during a study of blood T cell repertoires in COVID-19. Trimming took 7 bases from V and 8 from J; bases not matched to a gene: 8. The CDR3 has 14 residues. Germline V lookup: CDR1 SEHNR, CDR2 FQNEAQ (reference sequence). Libraries were prepared by immunoSEQ multiplex PCR; TCRdb keeps only in-frame clonotypes and omits some of them. The sample includes 350,000 to 400,000 clones, over 85% of them seen just once. The J gene is TRBJ1-6, the V gene TRBV7-9; 7 nucleotides agree with TRBD1. What was sequenced was PBMCs or T cells enriched from blood (not recorded which). This TCR came from a woman younger than 45 who had recovered from COVID-19. The CDR3 loop is CASTSQGYYSPLHF. The CDR3 DNA reads TGTGCCAGCACCTCACAGGGGTATTATTCACCCCTCCACTTT.